Shown below are 32 T cell receptor beta chains from a single sample sequenced in a study of CD8+ T cells in alopecia areata listed by TCRdb under 2018. Library construction relied on the immunoSEQ multiplex PCR assay. RNA was extracted from all samples and reverse transcribed into cDNA, which served as template for TCR sequencing. As stored in TCRdb, this immuneACCESS dataset retains in-frame rearrangements with V and J assigned. A fraction of the clones does not appear; measured against another copy, unresolved V genes explain less than half of the discrepancy, and the remainder lacks a known reason. This sample comprises fewer than 90,000 clones, roughly 51% of them detected only once. 5.5% to 6.5% of the sample goes to the ten largest clones. The sequenced material came from NKG2D-high CD8+ T cells sorted from blood. The cell subset or site label on this specimen signifies: sorted CD8+ NKG2D-high blood T cells. Receptor source: a human donor with alopecia areata.

There are a few counts of this clone. The V gene is TRBV28, the J gene TRBJ1-5; D might be TRBD1 (5 bases). CDR1 is MDHEN and CDR2 is SYDVKM in the germline V gene. The CDR3 is 15 amino acids. V was pared by 4 bases and J by 0 bases, with 10 bases between. The CDR3 loop is CASSSADTSNQPQHF. For the CDR3, the DNA is TGTGCCAGCAGTTCAGCGGACACTAGCAATCAGCCCCAGCATTTT.

This clone showed up just a few times. The J gene is TRBJ2-1, the V gene TRBV28, with 8 bases identical to TRBD2. The CDR3 is 15 residues long. Losses at the gene ends were 5 bases for V and 6 bases for J; bases not matched to a gene: 9. Germline CDR1 MDHEN, CDR2 SYDVKM. DNA for the CDR3: TGTGCCAGCAGTCCCGCGGGCGGGGGGATCAATGAGCAGTTCTTC. Protein product: CASSPAGGGINEQFF.

The V and J genes are TRBV7-9 and TRBJ1-4, with 9 bases fitting TRBD1. The CDR3 covers 13 residues. V trimming: 7 bases; J trimming: 7 bases; junction bases outside the gene matches: 4. Germline V gene lookup returns CDR1 SEHNR and CDR2 FQNEAQ (reference sequence). The CDR3 nucleotides read TGTGCCAGCACCGGGACAGGGTTTGAAAAACTGTTTTTT. It yields the protein CASTGTGFEKLFF.

This clone was seen more than once but under ten times. CDR3 sequence reads: CAIPPKRGRPQETQYF. In DNA, the CDR3 is TGTGCCATCCCACCCAAGCGGGGGAGGCCTCAAGAGACCCAGTACTTC. The chain has TRBV13 and TRBJ2-5; 8 nucleotides line up with TRBD2. V lost 10 bases and J lost 2; bases outside the gene matches: 15. The CDR3 totals 16 residues. The V gene's germline CDR1 is PRHDT and CDR2 FYEKMQ (reference sequence).

This chain links TRBV7-9 with TRBJ2-2; D could derive from TRBD1 or TRBD2 (6 bases each). The length of the CDR3 is 13 residues. Trimming left V 10 bases short and J 3 bases short, with 12 bases between. The germline V gene has CDR1 SEHNR and CDR2 FQNEAQ (reference sequence). CDR3 loop: CANNRDYTGELFF. CDR3 in DNA: TGTGCCAACAACAGGGACTACACCGGGGAGCTGTTTTTT.

This clone was seen more than once but under ten times. CDR3 sequence (DNA): TGTGCCAGCAGTTTATTCGGGGTGAACACTGAAGCTTTCTTT. As protein: CASSLFGVNTEAFF. This chain links TRBV28 with TRBJ1-1; D unresolved. CDR1 MDHEN and CDR2 SYDVKM come from the germline V gene. With 1 base removed from V and 0 bases from J, the gap between germline ends came to 6 bases. CDR3 length equals 14 residues. Full variable domain (remainder filled in from reference TRBV28 and TRBJ1-1): DVKVTQSSRYLVKRTGEKVFLECVQDMDHENMFWYRQDPGLGLRLIYFSYDVKMKEKGDIPEGYSVSREKKERFSLILESASTNQTSMYLCASSLFGVNTEAFFGQGTRLTVV.

This clone is a singleton in its sample. The chain uses TRBV6-6 and TRBJ1-1, with D possibly being TRBD1 (6 bases). The CDR3 covers 16 residues. V was clipped by 6 bases and J by 3 bases, with 20 bases between them. Germline CDR1 reads MNHNY; CDR2 reads SVGAGI (reference sequence). CDR3 coding DNA: TGTGCCAGCAGCCCGTTCCAGGGGACCTGGGACACTGAAGCTTTCTTT. It specifies CASSPFQGTWDTEAFF.

This clone was counted only a few times. The V and J genes are TRBV29-1 and TRBJ2-2; TRBD2 might be the D (6 bases). The ends were cut back, 3 bases at V and 5 bases at J, with 10 bases in the middle. The CDR3 length is 13 residues. Germline-derived CDR1 and CDR2 are SQVTM and ANQGSEA. This CDR3 reads CSVEGLVTGELFF. CDR3 coding DNA: TGCAGCGTTGAGGGACTGGTAACCGGGGAGCTGTTTTTT.

The table lists this clone with a few counts. The rearrangement uses TRBV19 and TRBJ2-7; possible D gene TRBD1, 6 bases. Trimming removed 3 bases at V and 5 bases at J, with 20 bases between. Germline CDR1 is LNHDA and CDR2 is SQIVND (reference sequence). The length of the CDR3 is 16 residues. CDR3 protein: CASSIRGERGLNEQYF. CDR3 bases: TGTGCCAGTAGTATCAGGGGTGAGAGAGGCCTCAACGAGCAGTACTTC.

As to this clone: The sample contains more than one DNA sequence encoding this CDR3. This sequence joins TRBV29-1 and TRBJ2-7, with D uncertain. The CDR3 has 12 amino acids. Germline V CDR1 and CDR2: SQVTM, ANQGSEA. Deletions cut 3 bases from V and 2 bases from J, with 8 bases between. CDR3 protein: CSVDLGTYEQYF. The CDR3 nucleotides read TGCAGCGTTGATCTGGGAACCTACGAGCAGTACTTC.

This clone was detected a few times. The sample carries other DNA sequences with the same CDR3. CDR3 sequence (DNA): TGTGCCAGCAGGTACACAGATACGCAGTATTTT. Protein sequence: CASRYTDTQYF. This chain joins TRBV27 and TRBJ2-3; D uncertain. CDR1 and CDR2 from the germline V gene are MNHEY and SMNVEV (reference sequence). Trimming left V 6 bases short and J 2 bases short, with 3 bases between. The CDR3 is 11 amino acids.

This chain connects TRBV29-1 to TRBJ2-7; no clear D gene. This CDR3 is 13 amino acids long. The germline V gene has CDR1 SQVTM and CDR2 ANQGSEA. V lost 4 bases and J lost 0, with 10 bases in between. CDR3 DNA: TGCAGCGTTGGGACGGCGAGCTCCTACGAGCAGTACTTC. Encoded protein: CSVGTASSYEQYF.

The chain has TRBV5-6 and TRBJ2-7, with 7 positions matching TRBD1. The ends lost 5 bases at V and 6 bases at J; junction bases unmatched: 17. In germline, CDR1 is SGHDT, CDR2 YYEEEE. This CDR3 spans 16 amino acids. The CDR3 DNA reads as TGTGCCAGCAGTGCCGACAGGGAAGGTGGACTCGCCGAGCAGTACTTC. Translation gives CASSADREGGLAEQYF.

The rearrangement uses TRBV29-1 and TRBJ2-2, with D possibly TRBD1 on 5 matching bases. Deletions cut 3 bases from V and 8 bases from J, with 16 bases between. The CDR3 contains 14 residues. CDR1 SQVTM and CDR2 ANQGSEA come from the germline V gene. The CDR3 DNA is TGCAGCGTTGATGACAGTTTTCGTACGGGGGAGCTGTTTTTT. This codes for CSVDDSFRTGELFF.

A few counts support this clone. V usage is TRBV7-9 and J usage is TRBJ2-7; D perhaps matches TRBD1 (6 bases). Trimming pared 5 bases from V and 5 bases from J, leaving 19 bases between. Looked up from germline, CDR1 is SEHNR and CDR2 is FQNEAQ (reference sequence). The CDR3 length is 15 residues. The CDR3 spells CASSAGDLYEHEQYF. DNA for the CDR3: TGTGCCAGCAGCGCAGGGGACCTATATGAGCACGAGCAGTACTTC.

This clone has more than one count but fewer than ten. This chain connects TRBV29-1 to TRBJ2-3, with 10 nucleotides matching TRBD1. J lost 3 bases, V lost 7 bases, and 10 bases had no gene match. This CDR3 is built from 15 residues. CDR1 is SQVTM and CDR2 is ANQGSEA in the germline V gene. The CDR3 loop is CSAYLTGGMTDTQYF. The CDR3 DNA follows: TGCAGCGCTTATTTGACAGGGGGCATGACAGATACGCAGTATTTT.

The chain uses TRBV6-5 and TRBJ2-7; 7 bases are shared with TRBD1. Germline CDR1 reads MNHEY; CDR2 reads SVGAGI. The length of the CDR3 is 14 residues. J lost 2 bases, V lost 6 bases, and 7 bases had no gene match. CDR3 sequence: CASSHGDSTYEQYF. In nucleotides, the CDR3 is TGTGCCAGCAGCCACGGGGACAGCACCTACGAGCAGTACTTC.

This clone was counted only a few times. CDR3 sequence reads: CASSFLDQPQHF. The CDR3 bases are TGTGCCAGCAGTTTCTTGGATCAGCCCCAGCATTTT. This rearrangement joins TRBV28 to TRBJ1-5; no firm D call. The germline V and J ends were trimmed by 3 bases and 5 bases, with 5 bases remaining between them. The CDR3 extends over 12 amino acids. The germline gives CDR1 MDHEN, CDR2 SYDVKM.

In its sample, this clone was seen once. This rearrangement joins TRBV29-1 to TRBJ2-7; D remains ambiguous. The germline V gene has CDR1 SQVTM and CDR2 ANQGSEA. The CDR3 is 13 residues long. The CDR3 DNA is TGCAGTTACCTCACGGACCTTTCCTACGAGCAGTACTTC. It encodes CSYLTDLSYEQYF.

The V and J genes are TRBV14 and TRBJ2-1; 7 bases match TRBD2. V shed 4 bases, J shed 10 bases, and the junction held 4 bases outside the gene matches. CDR3 size: 12 residues. CDR1 and CDR2 from the germline V gene are SGHDN and FVKESK. CDR3 in amino acids: CASSRSGIEQFF. CDR3 coding DNA: TGTGCCAGCAGCCGCAGCGGGATAGAGCAGTTCTTC.

The CDR3 loop is CASSWTGTQYF. CDR3 DNA: TGTGCCAGCAGTTGGACTGGGACCCAGTACTTC. This sequence joins TRBV28 and TRBJ2-5; possible D gene TRBD2, 5 bases. The CDR3 has 11 residues. The V end was cut by 4 bases, the J end by 7 bases, with 7 bases between. Germline loops: CDR1 MDHEN, CDR2 SYDVKM.

The sample holds one count of this clone. The rearrangement uses TRBV27 and TRBJ2-1; weak D call: TRBD2 (6 bases). This CDR3 is built from 12 residues. V lost 2 bases to trimming and J lost 12 bases, with 11 bases between them. Germline V gene data show CDR1 as MNHEY and CDR2 as SMNVEV (reference sequence). CDR3 residues: CASSLAGIGQFF. The CDR3 DNA follows: TGTGCCAGCAGTTTAGCGGGGATCGGGCAGTTCTTC.

V gene TRBV7-9 combines with J gene TRBJ1-2; 7 nucleotides match TRBD1. The CDR3 sequence is 17 residues long. V trimming: 5 bases; J trimming: 0 bases; junction bases outside the gene matches: 12. Germline CDR1 reads SEHNR; CDR2 reads FQNEAQ (reference sequence). CDR3 nucleotides: TGTGCCAGCAGCACATCCACAGGGGCCGTCTCTAACTATGGCTACACCTTC. It encodes CASSTSTGAVSNYGYTF.

The chain recombines TRBV5-4 with TRBJ2-1; 9 bases match TRBD2. This CDR3 region has 16 residues. V was pared by 1 base and J by 4 bases, with 6 bases of the junction left unmatched. Per the germline V gene, CDR1 is SGHNT and CDR2 is YYREEE (reference sequence). CDR3 bases: TGTGCCAGCAGCTTGCTTGCTAGCGGGGTTTACAATGAGCAGTTCTTC. It specifies CASSLLASGVYNEQFF.

This rearrangement joins TRBV9 to TRBJ2-6, with D maybe TRBD1 (5 bases). This CDR3 spans 17 amino acids. V gave up 0 bases and J gave up 4 bases, with 14 bases separating them. In germline, CDR1 is SGDLS, CDR2 YYNGEE. CDR3 region: CASSVAPSTAGANVLTF. CDR3 coding DNA: TGTGCCAGCAGCGTAGCTCCGTCGACAGCCGGGGCCAACGTCCTGACTTTC.

The chain combines TRBV12-2 with TRBJ2-5; TRBD1 is taken as the D call from the table, unchecked against the DNA. TRBV12-2 is listed as a pseudogene. The CDR3 sequence is 14 residues long. Written as DNA, the CDR3 is TGTGCAAGTCCGCGGGACAGAGAGATCGGGACCCAGTACTTC. Protein product: CASPRDREIGTQYF.

This clone was found a few times. The same CDR3 is also encoded by other DNA sequences in this sample. The rearrangement uses TRBV9 and TRBJ2-1; no definite D call. The CDR3 is made up of 11 amino acids. Germline assignment: CDR1 SGDLS and CDR2 YYNGEE. Trimming pared 0 bases from V and 5 bases from J, leaving 0 bases between. The CDR3 DNA reads as TGTGCCAGCAGCGTAGACAATGAGCAGTTCTTC. It is translated as CASSVDNEQFF.

The rearrangement joins TRBV30 to TRBJ2-1; tentative D call: TRBD2 (6 bases). The CDR3 extends over 14 amino acids. From germline, CDR1 is GTSNPN and CDR2 SVGIG (reference sequence). Trimming took off 3 bases at V and 5 bases at J, with 14 bases between the two ends. Here the CDR3 DNA reads TGTGCCTGGAGAGTAGCGGACCTTCACAATGAGCAGTTCTTC. This sequence encodes CAWRVADLHNEQFF. The variable domain in full, completed from reference TRBV30 and TRBJ2-1, reads SQTIHQWPATLVQPVGSPLSLECTVEGTSNPNLYWYRQAAGRGLQLLFYSVGIGQISSEVPQNLSASRPQDRQFILSSKKLLLSDSGFYLCAWRVADLHNEQFFGPGTRLTVL.

V is TRBV9 and J is TRBJ2-5, with 8 bases aligning to TRBD1. Germline assignment: CDR1 SGDLS and CDR2 YYNGEE. The V gene end was trimmed by 4 bases and the J gene end by 5 bases; junction bases not matched to a gene: 4. The CDR3 contains 13 residues. The CDR3 loop reads CASSSRTGETQYF. The CDR3, as DNA: TGTGCCAGCAGCTCTCGGACAGGGGAGACCCAGTACTTC.

There are a few counts of this clone. V and J are TRBV10-2 and TRBJ1-4, with 9 positions matching TRBD1. Germline values: CDR1 WSHSY, CDR2 SAAADI. CDR3 size: 15 residues. J lost 5 bases, V lost 6 bases, and 7 bases had no gene match. CDR3 DNA: TGCGCCAGCAGGACAGGGACAGGGTGGAATGAAAAACTGTTTTTT. Translated, it gives CASRTGTGWNEKLFF.

This clone turned up a few times. V and J are TRBV23-1 and TRBJ2-2; 7 nucleotides agree with TRBD1. TRBV23-1 counts as an open reading frame of uncertain function. The CDR3 is 17 amino acids. V was pared by 4 bases and J by 0 bases, with 8 bases of the junction left unmatched. The CDR3 loop reads CASSPRGRNPNTGELFF. The CDR3 DNA reads as TGCGCCAGCAGTCCGAGGGGGCGAAATCCGAACACCGGGGAGCTGTTTTTT.

This clone showed up just a few times. The gene calls are TRBV19 and TRBJ2-4, with D hard to call. The CDR3 is 16 amino acids. V was pared by 0 bases and J by 1 base, with 10 bases between. Germline loops: CDR1 LNHDA, CDR2 SQIVND (reference sequence). CDR3 sequence reads: CASSIEGWIAKNIQYF. The CDR3 DNA reads as TGTGCCAGTAGTATAGAGGGTTGGATCGCCAAAAACATTCAGTACTTC.